This T cell receptor beta chain was captured in a study of blood T cell repertoires in COVID-19 (dated by TCRdb to the early 2020s). At the level of the whole study: The collaborator samples originated in the United States, Italy and Spain and spanned the acute and convalescent phases of COVID-19. The material from the prospective study consisted of cDNA or gDNA derived from T cells, B-cell-depleted T cells, or PBMCs. The dataset comprised deeply sampled blood TCRbeta repertoires from subjects exposed to, actively infected with, or recovered from COVID-19. The repertoires were released in a freely available public database meant as a resource for research on the immune response to SARS-CoV-2. Samples were obtained from the ongoing ImmuneRACE study (first 160 participants) and from 950 to 1,500 subjects provided by 6 global collaborators. Nearly every sample came with metadata listing a de-identified subject ID, COVID-19 status, age in years and sex. Where available, HLA class I and class II types were taken from metadata supplied by the sample provider and were not determined by assay-based typing. Overall study results and their limits: The quantity of clinical and demographic metadata differed by source and by participant and was supplied without curation.

About this clone itself: Its antigen target is currently unknown. The sample holds no much larger clone one base away, and base qualities are not on file.

Taken from cysteine to phenylalanine, the CDR3 has 15 residues. The entry retains the CDR3 DNA only, 45 bases that are in frame from base 1. The germline V gene (reference sequence) sets CDR1 to SGHAT and CDR2 to FQDESV. Trimming accounts for 5 bases at V and 9 bases at J, while the number of junction bases matched to no gene is 10. Enrolling through a virtual design, the prospective study's participants ranged in age from roughly 18 to 100 years and lived across some 22 United States geographic areas. Cohort assignment in the prospective study relied on participant-reported clinical history from a screening survey and a study questionnaire. ImmuneRACE Cohort 3 recovered participants were defined by two consecutive negative NP/OP PCR tests, healthcare professional clearance, or symptom resolution. Mobile phlebotomists in the prospective study collected whole blood, serum and a nasopharyngeal or oropharyngeal swab from every participant. Prospective study participants could optionally give additional blood draws and questionnaires over an approximately 2-month period. Before DNA extraction, prospective study blood samples were shipped either frozen or at room temperature.

TCRbeta CDR3 regions were amplified from genomic DNA by means of the immunoSEQ Assay, a bias-controlled multiplex PCR. The original pipeline was this. Within the assay, amplification of reference gene primers was used to estimate how many nucleated cells each sample contained. To quantify the absolute abundance of each unique TCRbeta CDR3 rearrangement, sequence reads were collapsed and filtered. Productive Simpson clonality was computed per sample as the square root of Simpson's diversity index over productive rearrangements. Imported from immuneACCESS, the table was reduced by TCRdb to in-frame sequences with V and J called. These copies leave out some clones; in studies compared against another copy, an unresolved V gene accounts for under half, and the cause of the remainder is not known. The DNA was the basis for D and trimming; V, J and clone size are from that table. Recorded for this sample are approximately 130,000 clones; 80% to 85% of them occurred a single time. The top ten clones comprise more than 15% of the sample.

Sequenced input: PBMCs or T cells enriched from blood (not recorded which). Recombination joined TRBV11-1 with TRBJ2-3; the junction holds 11 bases that match TRBD2. The sequence came from a man aged 25 to 40 who had recovered from COVID-19. The CDR3 loop reads CASSRSGRALRTQYF. The DNA reads TGTGCCAGCAGCCGTAGCGGGAGGGCTCTTCGGACGCAGTATTTT.